The 16 T cell receptor beta chains reported below all come from one sample, sequenced in a study of cytomegalovirus exposure and HLA in healthy donors. The primer mix had 60 Vbeta and 13 Jbeta primers. TCRdb's table, derived via immunoSEQ multiplex PCR, lists solely in-frame clones and lacks some. The sample lists 150,000 to 200,000 clones, approximately 80% seen once, with 6.3% in the top ten. The specimen was PBMCs. All receptors derive from a male donor in good health and CMV-seropositive.

J is TRBJ2-7 and V is TRBV4-2, with 12 bases aligning to TRBD2. Losses at the gene ends were 0 bases for V and 1 base for J; bases not matched to a gene: 4. Germline V CDR1 and CDR2: LGHNA, YNFKEQ. The CDR3 contains 17 residues. CDR3 amino acids: CASSQELAGGASYEQYF. The CDR3 DNA reads TGTGCCAGCAGCCAAGAACTAGCGGGAGGTGCTTCCTACGAGCAGTACTTC.

This clone was seen a single time. This chain uses TRBV6-4 with TRBJ1-1, with D possibly TRBD1 on 5 matching bases. The length of the CDR3 is 13 residues. Trimming left V 9 bases short and J 3 bases short, with 14 bases between. Germline V gene lookup returns CDR1 MRHNA and CDR2 SNTAGT. Here the CDR3 reads CASTAGGDTEAFF. In nucleotides, the CDR3 is TGTGCCAGTACCGCCGGGGGGGACACTGAAGCTTTCTTT.

This chain links TRBV20-1 with TRBJ1-3, with 7 bases matching TRBD1. The CDR3 is 11 amino acids. The V gene end was trimmed by 6 bases and the J gene end by 7 bases; junction bases not matched to a gene: 3. CDR1 is DFQATT, CDR2 SNEGSKA, per germline (reference sequence). The CDR3 loop reads CSAFRGNTIYF. CDR3 DNA: TGCAGTGCGTTCAGGGGGAACACCATATATTTT.

This clone appeared a single time. This rearrangement joins TRBV28 to TRBJ1-6; 7 positions match TRBD1. Germline V CDR1 and CDR2: MDHEN, SYDVKM. This CDR3 contains 14 residues. V trimming: 5 bases; J trimming: 7 bases; junction bases outside the gene matches: 5. The CDR3 region is CASSPGQENSPLHF. DNA of the CDR3: TGTGCCAGCAGTCCCGGACAGGAGAATTCACCCCTCCACTTT. Supplemented by reference TRBV28 and TRBJ1-6, the full variable domain reads DVKVTQSSRYLVKRTGEKVFLECVQDMDHENMFWYRQDPGLGLRLIYFSYDVKMKEKGDIPEGYSVSREKKERFSLILESASTNQTSMYLCASSPGQENSPLHFGNGTRLTVT.

V usage is TRBV28 and J usage is TRBJ2-5, with 10 bases aligning to TRBD2. This CDR3 has 14 amino acids. Germline CDR1 reads MDHEN; CDR2 reads SYDVKM. The V segment lost 3 bases and the J segment 3 bases; nucleotides outside the gene matches: 1. The CDR3 bases are TGTGCCAGCAGTTTCAGCGGGAGGGAAGAGACCCAGTACTTC. Translating it yields CASSFSGREETQYF.

This clone came up once. The DNA for the CDR3 is TGTGCCAGCTCACCAGGTACCGCCGGGAACACTGAAGCTTTCTTT. Translation: CASSPGTAGNTEAFF. J is TRBJ1-1 and V is TRBV18; the D is unclear. CDR3 length: 15 residues. Trimming removed 2 bases from V and 1 base from J, with 11 bases in between. The V gene's germline CDR1 is KGHSH and CDR2 LQKENI.

This chain links TRBV5-1 with TRBJ2-7, with 10 bases lining up with TRBD2. The CDR3 has 15 amino acids. Germline trimming cut 0 bases from V and 0 bases from J; bases unmatched to any gene: 0. Germline lookup yields CDR1 SGHRS and CDR2 YFSETQ. In nucleotides, the CDR3 is TGCGCCAGCAGCTTGGTAGCGGGAGGCTCCTACGAGCAGTACTTC. Its protein is CASSLVAGGSYEQYF.

This clone came up once. The J gene is TRBJ1-3, the V gene TRBV15; maybe TRBD1 (5 bases). CDR3 length: 16 amino acids. V lost 3 bases, J lost 4 bases, and 16 bases lay in between. Germline-derived CDR1 and CDR2 are LNHNV and YYDKDF (reference sequence). The CDR3 reads CATSRGDSQAGNTIYF. As DNA, the CDR3 is TGTGCCACCAGCAGGGGGGACTCCCAAGCGGGAAACACCATATATTTT.

This clone was seen only once. The V call is TRBV7-9, the J call TRBJ2-7, with D perhaps matching TRBD2 (5 bases). V lost 3 bases and J 3 bases, leaving 15 bases between the germline ends. The germline V gene has CDR1 SEHNR and CDR2 FQNEAQ (reference sequence). CDR3 length: 15 amino acids. The CDR3 nucleotides read TGTGCCAGCAGCTTGCCAGCGGAAGGGAGCTACGAGCAGTACTTC. Encoded protein: CASSLPAEGSYEQYF. The complete variable domain, with remaining parts taken from reference TRBV7-9 and TRBJ2-7, reads DTGVSQNPRHKITKRGQNVTFRCDPISEHNRLYWYRQTLGQGPEFLTYFQNEAQLEKSRLLSDRFSAERPKGSFSTLEIQRTEQGDSAMYLCASSLPAEGSYEQYFGPGTRLTVT.

J is TRBJ1-3 and V is TRBV7-9, with TRBD1 identical over 9 bases. CDR1 is SEHNR, CDR2 FQNEAQ, per germline (reference sequence). The CDR3 is 17 residues long. The V segment lost 5 bases and the J segment 2 bases; nucleotides outside the gene matches: 10. DNA of the CDR3: TGTGCCAGCAGCGGAGGGACAGGGCAGGTCGCTGGAAACACCATATATTTT. It is translated as CASSGGTGQVAGNTIYF.

This clone was counted between two and nine times. This chain connects TRBV7-6 to TRBJ1-2; D possibly corresponds to TRBD1 (5 bases). The CDR3 covers 12 residues. V dropped 4 bases and J dropped 4 bases, with 7 bases sitting between them. In germline, CDR1 is SGHVS, CDR2 FNYEAQ. The CDR3 reads CASSSDSYGYTF. The DNA for the CDR3 is TGTGCCAGCAGCTCTGACAGCTATGGCTACACCTTC.

The rearrangement links TRBV7-2 to TRBJ2-7; 7 positions agree with TRBD1. J gave up 3 bases and V 6 bases, and 8 bases lay outside the gene matches. Germline CDR1 reads SGHTA; CDR2 reads FQGNSA. This CDR3 has 14 residues. The CDR3 coding sequence is TGTGCCAGCAGTTCCGGGACAGCAGTCTACGAGCAGTACTTC. Its translation: CASSSGTAVYEQYF.

The chain couples TRBV4-1 to TRBJ2-1; D perhaps matches TRBD2 (6 bases). This CDR3 has 14 residues. V was cut by 1 base and J by 4 bases, with 8 bases left in between. Germline V gene lookup returns CDR1 MGHRA and CDR2 YSYEKL. The DNA of the CDR3 is TGCGCCAGCAGCCAAGGGGGGGTTTACAATGAGCAGTTCTTC. Translating it yields CASSQGGVYNEQFF.

About this clone: This CDR3 is also generated by other DNA sequences in the sample. This chain connects TRBV9 to TRBJ1-1, with no clear D. The germline CDR1 and CDR2 sequences are SGDLS and YYNGEE. The CDR3 is 13 amino acids. V shed 0 bases and J shed 4 bases, with 7 bases lying between them. CDR3: CASSVGGSTEAFF. CDR3 sequence (DNA): TGTGCCAGCAGCGTAGGAGGGAGCACTGAAGCTTTCTTT.

This chain connects TRBV4-1 to TRBJ2-1; 8 bases fit TRBD1. Losses at the gene ends were 5 bases for V and 3 bases for J; bases not matched to a gene: 9. Germline assignment: CDR1 MGHRA and CDR2 YSYEKL. The CDR3 is 16 residues long. CDR3 sequence: CASSSPGTGNYNEQFF. CDR3 nucleotide sequence: TGCGCCAGCAGCTCTCCCGGGACAGGTAACTACAATGAGCAGTTCTTC.

The V gene is TRBV2, the J gene TRBJ1-1; perhaps TRBD1 as D (6 bases). Trimming pared 6 bases from V and 0 bases from J, leaving 11 bases between. The CDR3 consists of 14 residues. CDR1 SNHLY and CDR2 FYNNEI come from the germline V gene. The CDR3 reads CASSKDSVNTEAFF. The DNA of the CDR3 is TGTGCCAGCAGCAAGGACAGTGTGAACACTGAAGCTTTCTTT.